This T cell receptor (beta chain) was obtained from a study of cytomegalovirus exposure and HLA in healthy donors. It was with 60 Vbeta and 13 Jbeta primers that the PCR ran. Assay: immunoSEQ multiplex PCR; the TCRdb copy retains only in-frame clones and omits some. The repertoire holds about 130,000 clones, with around two thirds as singletons. With respect to this clone: The antigen is unknown.

Whole-study findings and limits: It has been reported that TCR beta sequences accurately predicted the HLA-A and HLA-B alleles of most subjects. A later analysis linked a missense DCLRE1C variant to TCR beta V- and J-gene trimming. In all likelihood, a cluster of highly shared sequence variants was a sequencing artifact.

V was trimmed by 5 bases and J by 3 bases, leaving 13 bases between them. The CDR3 has 15 amino acids. CDR1 is SNHLY and CDR2 is FYNNEI in the germline V gene. Donors likely had unrecorded immune exposures despite being nominally healthy when sampled. The specimen was PBMCs. The chain uses TRBV2 and TRBJ2-2; D gene uncertain. The receptor comes from a man between 18 and 35 years old in good health and CMV-seropositive. As DNA, the CDR3 is TGTGCCAGCAGTCCCTTGAACGGGTACACCGGGGAGCTGTTTTTT. Residues: CASSPLNGYTGELFF.